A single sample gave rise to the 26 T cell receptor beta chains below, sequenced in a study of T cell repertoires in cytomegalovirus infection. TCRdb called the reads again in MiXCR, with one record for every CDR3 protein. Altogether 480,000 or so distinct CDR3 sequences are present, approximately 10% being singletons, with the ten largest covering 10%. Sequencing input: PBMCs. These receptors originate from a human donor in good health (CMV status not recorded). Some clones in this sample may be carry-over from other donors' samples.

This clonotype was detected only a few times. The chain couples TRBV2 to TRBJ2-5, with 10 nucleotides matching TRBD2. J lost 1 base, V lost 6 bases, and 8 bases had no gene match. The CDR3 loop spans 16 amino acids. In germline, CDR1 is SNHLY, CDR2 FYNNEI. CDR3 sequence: CASSAGQRGGQETQYF. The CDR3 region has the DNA TGTGCCAGCAGCGCGGGACAGCGGGGGGGCCAAGAGACCCAGTACTTC.

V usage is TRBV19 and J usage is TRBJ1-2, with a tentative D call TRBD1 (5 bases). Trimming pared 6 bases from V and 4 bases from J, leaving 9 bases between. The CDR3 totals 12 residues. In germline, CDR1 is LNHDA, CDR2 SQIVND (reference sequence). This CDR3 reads CASSRTSYGYTF. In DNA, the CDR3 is TGTGCCAGTAGCAGGACAAGCTATGGCTACACCTTC. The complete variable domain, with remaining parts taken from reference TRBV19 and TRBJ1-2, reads DGGITQSPKYLFRKEGQNVTLSCEQNLNHDAMYWYRQDPGQGLRLIYYSQIVNDFQKGDIAEGYSVSREKKESFPLTVTSAQKNPTAFYLCASSRTSYGYTFGSGTRLTVV.

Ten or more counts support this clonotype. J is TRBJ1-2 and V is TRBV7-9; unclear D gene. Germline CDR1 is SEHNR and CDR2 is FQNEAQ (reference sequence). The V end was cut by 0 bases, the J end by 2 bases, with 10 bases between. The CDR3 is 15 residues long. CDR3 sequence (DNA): TGTGCCAGCAGCTTAGCGCAGGCCCGGAACTATGGCTACACCTTC. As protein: CASSLAQARNYGYTF.

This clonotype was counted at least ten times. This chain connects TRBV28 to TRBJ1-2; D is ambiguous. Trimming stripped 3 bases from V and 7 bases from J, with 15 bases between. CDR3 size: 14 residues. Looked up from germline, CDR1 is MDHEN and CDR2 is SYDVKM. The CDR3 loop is CASSFNLPSGGYTF. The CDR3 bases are TGTGCCAGCAGTTTCAATCTTCCCTCGGGTGGCTACACCTTC.

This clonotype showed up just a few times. The CDR3 sequence: CSARDFGKADNEQFF. The CDR3 nucleotides read TGCAGTGCTAGAGATTTCGGGAAAGCAGACAATGAGCAGTTCTTC. The chain carries TRBV20-1 and TRBJ2-1, with TRBD2 as a possible D gene (5 bases). Trimming left V 0 bases short and J 5 bases short, with 14 bases between. The CDR3 is made up of 15 amino acids. Germline lookup yields CDR1 DFQATT and CDR2 SNEGSKA (reference sequence).

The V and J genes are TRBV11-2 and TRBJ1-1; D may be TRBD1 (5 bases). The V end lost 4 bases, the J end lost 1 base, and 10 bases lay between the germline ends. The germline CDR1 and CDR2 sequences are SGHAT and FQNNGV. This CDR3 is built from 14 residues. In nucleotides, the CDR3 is TGTGCCAGCAGCTGGGGACGGACGAACACTGAAGCTTTCTTT. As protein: CASSWGRTNTEAFF. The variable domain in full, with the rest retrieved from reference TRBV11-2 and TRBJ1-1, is EAGVAQSPRYKIIEKRQSVAFWCNPISGHATLYWYQQILGQGPKLLIQFQNNGVVDDSQLPKDRFSAERLKGVDSTLKIQPAKLEDSAVYLCASSWGRTNTEAFFGQGTRLTVV.

The CDR3 protein is CASSPSPPQLTDTQYF. The CDR3 DNA follows: TGTGCCAGCAGCCCAAGTCCCCCCCAGTTGACAGATACGCAGTATTTT. The rearrangement links TRBV9 to TRBJ2-3; no reliable D call. Germline CDR1 SGDLS, CDR2 YYNGEE. Trimming took off 4 bases at V and 3 bases at J, with 18 bases between the two ends. CDR3 length equals 16 residues.

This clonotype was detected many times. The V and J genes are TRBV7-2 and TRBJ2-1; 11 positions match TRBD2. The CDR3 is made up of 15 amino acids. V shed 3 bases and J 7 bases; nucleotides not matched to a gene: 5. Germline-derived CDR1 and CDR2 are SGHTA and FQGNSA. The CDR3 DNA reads TGTGCCAGCAGCTTCCTAGCGGGAGGTAAAAATGAGCAGTTCTTC. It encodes CASSFLAGGKNEQFF.

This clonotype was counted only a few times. The chain's CDR3 is CASSLNKGLNTGELFF. For the CDR3, the DNA is TGTGCCAGCAGCTTAAACAAGGGGCTCAACACCGGGGAGCTGTTTTTT. V and J are TRBV13 and TRBJ2-2; the D gene is possibly TRBD1 (5 bases). In germline, CDR1 is PRHDT, CDR2 FYEKMQ (reference sequence). The CDR3 runs to 16 residues. The V end was cut by 2 bases, the J end by 2 bases, with 12 bases between.

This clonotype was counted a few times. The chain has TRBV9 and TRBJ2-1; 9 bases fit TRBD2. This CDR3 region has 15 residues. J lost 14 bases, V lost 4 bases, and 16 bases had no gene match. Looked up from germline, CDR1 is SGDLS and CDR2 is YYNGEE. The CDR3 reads CASSTRGSGGSPKFF. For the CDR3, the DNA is TGTGCCAGCAGCACACGAGGGAGCGGGGGGTCCCCCAAGTTCTTC.

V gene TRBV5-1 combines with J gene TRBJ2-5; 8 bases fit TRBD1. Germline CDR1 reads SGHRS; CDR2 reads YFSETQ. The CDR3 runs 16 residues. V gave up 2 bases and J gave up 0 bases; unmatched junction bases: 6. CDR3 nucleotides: TGCGCCAGCAGCTTTGACAGGGGCTTGTACCAAGAGACCCAGTACTTC. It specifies CASSFDRGLYQETQYF.

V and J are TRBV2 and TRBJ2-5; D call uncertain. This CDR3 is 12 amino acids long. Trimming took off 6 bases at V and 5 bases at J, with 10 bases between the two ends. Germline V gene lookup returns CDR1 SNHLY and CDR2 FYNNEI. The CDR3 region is CASRGLGETQYF. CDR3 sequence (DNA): TGTGCCAGCAGGGGCCTCGGGGAGACCCAGTACTTC.

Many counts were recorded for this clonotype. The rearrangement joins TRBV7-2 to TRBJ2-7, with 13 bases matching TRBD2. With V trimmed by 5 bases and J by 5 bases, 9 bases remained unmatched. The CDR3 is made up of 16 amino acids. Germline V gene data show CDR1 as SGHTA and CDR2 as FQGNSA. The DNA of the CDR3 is TGTGCCAGCAGCCCGCCGGGACTAGCGGGACTTAACGAGCAGTACTTC. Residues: CASSPPGLAGLNEQYF.

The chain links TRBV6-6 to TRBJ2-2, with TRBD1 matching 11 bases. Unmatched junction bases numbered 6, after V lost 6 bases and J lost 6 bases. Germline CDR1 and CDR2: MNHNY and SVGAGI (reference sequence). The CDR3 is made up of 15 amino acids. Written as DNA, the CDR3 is TGTGCCAGCAGAGGGGACAGGGGGAAGGCCGGGGAGCTGTTTTTT. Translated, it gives CASRGDRGKAGELFF.

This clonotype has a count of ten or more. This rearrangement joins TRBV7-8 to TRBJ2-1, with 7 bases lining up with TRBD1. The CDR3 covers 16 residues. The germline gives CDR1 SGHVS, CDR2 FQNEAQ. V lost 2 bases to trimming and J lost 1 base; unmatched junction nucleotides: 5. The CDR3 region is CASSLKRGQSYNEQFF. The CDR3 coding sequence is TGTGCCAGCAGCTTAAAAAGGGGACAGTCCTACAATGAGCAGTTCTTC.

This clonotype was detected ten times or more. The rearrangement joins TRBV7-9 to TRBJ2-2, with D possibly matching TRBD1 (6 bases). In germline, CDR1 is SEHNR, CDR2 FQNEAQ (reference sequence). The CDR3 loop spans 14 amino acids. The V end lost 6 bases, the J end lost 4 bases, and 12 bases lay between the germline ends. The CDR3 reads CASRPQGSTGELFF. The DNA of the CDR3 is TGTGCCAGCAGACCACAGGGTTCCACCGGGGAGCTGTTTTTT.

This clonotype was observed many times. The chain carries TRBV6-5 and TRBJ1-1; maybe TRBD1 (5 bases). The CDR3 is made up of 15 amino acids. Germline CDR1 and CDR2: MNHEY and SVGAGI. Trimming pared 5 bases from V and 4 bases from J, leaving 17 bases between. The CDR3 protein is CASSTRGRGPTEAFF. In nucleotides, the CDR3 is TGTGCCAGCAGTACCCGCGGGAGGGGCCCCACTGAAGCTTTCTTT.

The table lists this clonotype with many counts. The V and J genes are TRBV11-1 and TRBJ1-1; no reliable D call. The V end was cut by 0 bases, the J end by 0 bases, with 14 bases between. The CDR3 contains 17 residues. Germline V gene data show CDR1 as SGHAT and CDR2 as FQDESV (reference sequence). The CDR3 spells CASSLARSEFLNTEAFF. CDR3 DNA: TGTGCCAGCAGCTTAGCGCGCTCCGAGTTTCTGAACACTGAAGCTTTCTTT.

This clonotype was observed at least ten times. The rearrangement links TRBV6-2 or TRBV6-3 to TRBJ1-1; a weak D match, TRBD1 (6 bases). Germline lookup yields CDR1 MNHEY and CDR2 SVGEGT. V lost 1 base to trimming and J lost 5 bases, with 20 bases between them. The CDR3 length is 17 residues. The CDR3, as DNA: TGTGCCAGCAGTTACTTTTCCGGGACACGGAGGGAGACTGAAGCTTTCTTT. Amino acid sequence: CASSYFSGTRRETEAFF.

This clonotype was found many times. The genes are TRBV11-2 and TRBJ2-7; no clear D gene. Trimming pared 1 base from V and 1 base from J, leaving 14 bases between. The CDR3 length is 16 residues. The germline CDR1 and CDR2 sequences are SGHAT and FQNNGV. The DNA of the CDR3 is TGTGCCAGCAGCTTAGCCGGTTGGCTGCCATCCTACGAGCAGTACTTC. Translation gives CASSLAGWLPSYEQYF.

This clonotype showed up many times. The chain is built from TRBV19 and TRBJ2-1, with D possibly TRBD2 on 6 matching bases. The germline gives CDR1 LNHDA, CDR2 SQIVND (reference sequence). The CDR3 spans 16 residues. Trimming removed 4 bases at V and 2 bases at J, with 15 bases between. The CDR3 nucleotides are TGTGCCAGTAGTAGGGGACCCGGAGGGGCCTACAATGAGCAGTTCTTC. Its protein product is CASSRGPGGAYNEQFF.

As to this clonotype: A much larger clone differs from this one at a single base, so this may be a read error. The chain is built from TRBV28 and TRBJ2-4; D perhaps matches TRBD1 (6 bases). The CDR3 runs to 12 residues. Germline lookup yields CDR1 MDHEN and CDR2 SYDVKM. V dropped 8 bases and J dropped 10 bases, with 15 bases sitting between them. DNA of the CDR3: TGTGCCAGCCGGGTCAGGGGTTTAATTCAGTACTTC. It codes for CASRVRGLIQYF.

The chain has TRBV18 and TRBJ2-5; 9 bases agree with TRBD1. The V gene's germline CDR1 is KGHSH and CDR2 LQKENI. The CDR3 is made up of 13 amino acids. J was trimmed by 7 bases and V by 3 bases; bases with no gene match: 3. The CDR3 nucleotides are TGTGCCAGCTCACCTCGGGACAGGGTGACCCAGTACTTC. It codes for CASSPRDRVTQYF.

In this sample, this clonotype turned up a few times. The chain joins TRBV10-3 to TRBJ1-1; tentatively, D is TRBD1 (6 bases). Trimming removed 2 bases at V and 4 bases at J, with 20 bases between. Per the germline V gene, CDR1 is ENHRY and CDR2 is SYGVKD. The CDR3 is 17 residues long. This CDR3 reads CAISERPTGLGSTEAFF. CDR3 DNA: TGTGCCATCAGTGAGAGGCCAACAGGGCTGGGTAGCACTGAAGCTTTCTTT.

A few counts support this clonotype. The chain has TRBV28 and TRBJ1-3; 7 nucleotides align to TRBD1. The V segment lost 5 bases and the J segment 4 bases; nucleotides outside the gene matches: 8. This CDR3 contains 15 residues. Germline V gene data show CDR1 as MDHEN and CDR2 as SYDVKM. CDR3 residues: CASSEQGLVGNTIYF. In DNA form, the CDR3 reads TGTGCCAGCAGTGAACAGGGGCTCGTCGGAAACACCATATATTTT.

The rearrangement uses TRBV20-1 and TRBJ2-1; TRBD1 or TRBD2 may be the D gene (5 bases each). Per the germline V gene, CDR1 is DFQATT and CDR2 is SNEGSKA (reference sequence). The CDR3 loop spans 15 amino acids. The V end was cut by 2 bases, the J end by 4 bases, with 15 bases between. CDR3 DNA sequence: TGCAGTGCTAGATCAAACGACTGGGGGTACAATGAGCAGTTCTTC. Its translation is CSARSNDWGYNEQFF.